The 5 T cell receptor beta chains listed next were all sequenced from one sample in a study of beta chain features in type 1 diabetes. Notes on the study in general: In every one of the four CD4+ subsets, TCRB CDR3s were moderately but significantly shorter in Type 1 diabetes patients.

Expressed TCRB transcripts were sequenced, since all the RNA that had been isolated was reverse transcribed. The table came from immunoSEQ multiplex PCR; TCRdb's copy has only in-frame clones and leaves some out. The data contain roughly 240,000 clones, approximately 25% of them singletons. Antigens of these TCRs are unknown. Sequencing input: naive CD4+ T cells from blood. Receptors originate from a woman in her twenties or thirties with type 1 diabetes.

The DNA of the CDR3 is TGTGCCAGCAGTTTATGGCAGAATCAGCCCCAGCATTTT. It codes for CASSLWQNQPQHF. The chain uses TRBV28 and TRBJ1-5, with unresolved D. With 0 bases removed from V and 4 bases from J, the gap between germline ends came to 4 bases. The CDR3 extends over 13 amino acids. Looked up from germline, CDR1 is MDHEN and CDR2 is SYDVKM.

This clone was observed a few times. The chain combines TRBV5-5 with TRBJ1-2; tentative D call: TRBD1 (6 bases). Between the trimmed V and J ends, which lost 3 bases and 1 base, there was a span of 16 bases. The CDR3 spans 16 residues. Germline CDR1 is SGHKS and CDR2 is YYEKEE (reference sequence). In DNA form, the CDR3 reads TGTGCCAGCAGCTCCTCGTGGGGGCGGGTTAACTATGGCTACACCTTC. It codes for CASSSSWGRVNYGYTF.

In its sample, this clone was seen a few times. The chain links TRBV5-6 to TRBJ1-5, with 7 bases matching TRBD1. This CDR3 region has 16 residues. V lost 4 bases to trimming and J lost 3 bases; unmatched junction nucleotides: 10. Germline V gene lookup returns CDR1 SGHDT and CDR2 YYEEEE. The CDR3 DNA follows: TGTGCCAGCAGCGCGACCTTCCAGGGGGACAATCAGCCCCAGCATTTT. Its protein product is CASSATFQGDNQPQHF.

This chain connects TRBV7-3 to TRBJ2-2, with 11 bases matching TRBD1. J was trimmed by 5 bases and V by 4 bases; bases with no gene match: 3. This CDR3 is 15 amino acids long. The germline CDR1 and CDR2 sequences are SGHTA and FQGTGA. The CDR3 nucleotides read TGTGCCAGCAGCTGGGGGACAGGGGGAACCGGGGAGCTGTTTTTT. This codes for CASSWGTGGTGELFF. The full variable domain, its missing parts supplied by reference TRBV7-3 and TRBJ2-2, is GAGVSQTPSNKVTEKGKYVELRCDPISGHTALYWYRQSLGQGPEFLIYFQGTGAADDSGLPNDRFFAVRPEGSVSTLKIQRTERGDSAVYLCASSWGTGGTGELFFGEGSRLTVL.

The chain combines TRBV7-9 with TRBJ2-6; 8 nucleotides align to TRBD2. Looked up from germline, CDR1 is SEHNR and CDR2 is FQNEAQ (reference sequence). V lost 5 bases, J lost 0 bases, and 6 bases stayed unmatched. The CDR3 is made up of 17 amino acids. The CDR3 coding sequence is TGTGCCAGCAGCCCCCGGGGGGGAAACTCTGGGGCCAACGTCCTGACTTTC. This sequence encodes CASSPRGGNSGANVLTF.